The source of this T cell receptor beta chain is a study of a mutant IDH1 vaccine in newly diagnosed glioma. Per germline, CDR1 SGHTA and CDR2 FQGNSA. The CDR3 sequence is 14 residues long. The junction had 3 bases not matched to a gene; V was cut back by 4 bases and J by 4 bases. Time point described: week 11, during vaccination. Topical imiquimod was applied with each vaccine dose, which held 300 ug of mutant IDH1 20-mer peptide. Donors' newly diagnosed IDH1-mutant WHO grade 3 or 4 astrocytomas lacked nuclear ATRX. TCRdb's copy holds only in-frame clones and misses some; the assay was immunoSEQ multiplex PCR. The top ten hold about 10% of the sample, which has around 26,000 clones, just over 70% seen once. Remarks on this clone: No antigen is known for it.

The sample in question was peripheral blood mononuclear cells (PBMCs), obtained from a glioma patient whose treatment included an IDH1 peptide vaccine. The chain employs TRBV7-2 and TRBJ2-2; 7 bases are shared with TRBD1. This sequence originates from a man aged 18 to 35 with glioma. Some clones in this sample may be carry-over from other donors' samples. CDR3 nucleotides: TGTGCCAGCAGCTCGTACAGGGGCACCGGGGAGCTGTTTTTT. It is translated as CASSSYRGTGELFF. Combining the CDR3 with reference TRBV7-2 and TRBJ2-2 gives the whole variable domain GAGVSQSPSNKVTEKGKDVELRCDPISGHTALYWYRQSLGQGLEFLIYFQGNSAPDKSGLPSDRFSAERTGGSVSTLTIQRTQQEDSAVYLCASSSYRGTGELFFGEGSRLTVL.